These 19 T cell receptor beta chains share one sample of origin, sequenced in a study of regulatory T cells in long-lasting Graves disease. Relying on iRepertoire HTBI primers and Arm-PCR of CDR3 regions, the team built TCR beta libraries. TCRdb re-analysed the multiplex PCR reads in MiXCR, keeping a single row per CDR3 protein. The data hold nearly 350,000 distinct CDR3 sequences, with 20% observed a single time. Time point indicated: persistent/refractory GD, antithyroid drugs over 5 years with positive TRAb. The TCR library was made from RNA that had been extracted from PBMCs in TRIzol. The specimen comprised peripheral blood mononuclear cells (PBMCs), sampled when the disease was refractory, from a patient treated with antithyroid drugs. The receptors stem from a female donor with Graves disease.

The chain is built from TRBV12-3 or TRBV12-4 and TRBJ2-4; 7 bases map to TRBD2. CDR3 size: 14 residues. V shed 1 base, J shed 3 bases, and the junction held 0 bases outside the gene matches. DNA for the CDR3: TGTGCCAGCAGTTTAGGGGGGGGCAAAAACATTCAGTACTTC. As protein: CASSLGGGKNIQYF.

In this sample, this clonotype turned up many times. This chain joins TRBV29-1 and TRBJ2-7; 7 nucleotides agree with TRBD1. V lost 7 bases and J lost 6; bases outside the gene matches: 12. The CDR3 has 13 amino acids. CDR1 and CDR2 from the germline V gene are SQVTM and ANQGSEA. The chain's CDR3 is CSARTGSSVEQYF. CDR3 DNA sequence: TGCAGCGCTAGGACAGGATCAAGCGTCGAGCAGTACTTC.

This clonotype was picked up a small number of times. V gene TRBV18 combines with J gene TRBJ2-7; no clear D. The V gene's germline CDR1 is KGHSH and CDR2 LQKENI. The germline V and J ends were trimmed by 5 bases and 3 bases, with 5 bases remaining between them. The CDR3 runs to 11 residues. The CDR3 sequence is CASSENYEQYF. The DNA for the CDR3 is TGTGCCAGCTCAGAAAACTACGAGCAGTACTTC. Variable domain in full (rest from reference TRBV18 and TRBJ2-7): NAGVMQNPRHLVRRRGQEARLRCSPMKGHSHVYWYRQLPEEGLKFMVYLQKENIIDESGMPKERFSAEFPKEGPSILRIQQVVRGDSAAYFCASSENYEQYFGPGTRLTVT.

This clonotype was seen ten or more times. CDR3: CASTTVQGQGIQYF. The CDR3 region has the DNA TGTGCCAGCACTACTGTACAGGGACAGGGCATTCAGTACTTC. This chain links TRBV27 with TRBJ2-4; 9 nucleotides line up with TRBD1. The ends lost 7 bases at V and 9 bases at J; junction bases unmatched: 10. This CDR3 contains 14 residues. Germline V CDR1 and CDR2: MNHEY, SMNVEV (reference sequence).

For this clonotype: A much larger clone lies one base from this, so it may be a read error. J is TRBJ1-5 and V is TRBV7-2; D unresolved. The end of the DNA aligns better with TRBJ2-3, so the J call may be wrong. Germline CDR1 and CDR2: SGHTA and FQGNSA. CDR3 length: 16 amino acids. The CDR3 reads CASSFTLPGLNQPQYF. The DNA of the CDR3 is TGTGCCAGCAGTTTCACCCTTCCCGGGCTCAATCAGCCCCAGTATTTT.

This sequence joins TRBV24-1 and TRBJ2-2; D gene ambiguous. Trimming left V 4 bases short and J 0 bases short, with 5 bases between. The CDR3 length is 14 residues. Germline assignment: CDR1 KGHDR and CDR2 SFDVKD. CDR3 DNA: TGTGCCACCAGTGACTACCCGAACACCGGGGAGCTGTTTTTT. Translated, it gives CATSDYPNTGELFF.

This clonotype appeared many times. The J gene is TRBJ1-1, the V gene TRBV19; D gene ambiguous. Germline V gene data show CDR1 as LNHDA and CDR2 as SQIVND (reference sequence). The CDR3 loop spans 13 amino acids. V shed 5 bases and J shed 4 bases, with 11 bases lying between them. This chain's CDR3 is CASSGKRATEAFF. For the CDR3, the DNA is TGTGCCAGTAGTGGCAAACGGGCCACTGAAGCTTTCTTT. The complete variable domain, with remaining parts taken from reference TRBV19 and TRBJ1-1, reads DGGITQSPKYLFRKEGQNVTLSCEQNLNHDAMYWYRQDPGQGLRLIYYSQIVNDFQKGDIAEGYSVSREKKESFPLTVTSAQKNPTAFYLCASSGKRATEAFFGQGTRLTVV.

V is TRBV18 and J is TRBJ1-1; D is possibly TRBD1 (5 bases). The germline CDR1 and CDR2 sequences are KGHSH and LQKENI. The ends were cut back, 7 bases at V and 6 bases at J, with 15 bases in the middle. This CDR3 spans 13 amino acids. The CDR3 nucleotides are TGTGCCAGCTTCGTGGGAGGGGCCGCTGAAGCTTTCTTT. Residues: CASFVGGAAEAFF.

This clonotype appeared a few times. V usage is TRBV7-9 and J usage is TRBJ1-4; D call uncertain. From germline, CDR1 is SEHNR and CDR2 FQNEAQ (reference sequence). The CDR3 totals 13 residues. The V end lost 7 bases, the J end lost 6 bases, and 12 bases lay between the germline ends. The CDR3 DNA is TGTGCCAGCACCTTCTTACTGGATGAAAAACTGTTTTTT. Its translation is CASTFLLDEKLFF.

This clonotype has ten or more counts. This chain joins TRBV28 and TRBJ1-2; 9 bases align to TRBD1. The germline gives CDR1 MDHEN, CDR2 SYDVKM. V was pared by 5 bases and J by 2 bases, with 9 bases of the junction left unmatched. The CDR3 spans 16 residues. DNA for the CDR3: TGTGCCAGCAGTCTCGCAACGACAGGGGGAAACTATGGCTACACCTTC. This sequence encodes CASSLATTGGNYGYTF.

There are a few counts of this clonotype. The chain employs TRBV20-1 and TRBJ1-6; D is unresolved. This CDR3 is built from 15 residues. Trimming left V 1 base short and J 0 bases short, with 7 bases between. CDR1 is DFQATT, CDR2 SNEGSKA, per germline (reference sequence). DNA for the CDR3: TGCAGTGCTAGAGCGGGAGTCTCCTATAATTCACCCCTCCACTTT. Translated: CSARAGVSYNSPLHF.

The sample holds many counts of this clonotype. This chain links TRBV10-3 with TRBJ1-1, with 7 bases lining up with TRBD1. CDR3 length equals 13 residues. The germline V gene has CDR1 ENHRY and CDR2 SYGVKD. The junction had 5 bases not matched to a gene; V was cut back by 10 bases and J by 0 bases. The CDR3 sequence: CATGTDLNTEAFF. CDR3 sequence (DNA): TGTGCCACCGGGACAGATCTGAACACTGAAGCTTTCTTT.

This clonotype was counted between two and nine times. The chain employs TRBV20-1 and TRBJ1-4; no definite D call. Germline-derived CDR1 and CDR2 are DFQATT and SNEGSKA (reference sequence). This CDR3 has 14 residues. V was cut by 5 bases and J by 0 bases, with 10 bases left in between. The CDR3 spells CSARSQSTNEKLFF. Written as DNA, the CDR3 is TGCAGTGCTCGATCCCAGTCAACTAATGAAAAACTGTTTTTT.

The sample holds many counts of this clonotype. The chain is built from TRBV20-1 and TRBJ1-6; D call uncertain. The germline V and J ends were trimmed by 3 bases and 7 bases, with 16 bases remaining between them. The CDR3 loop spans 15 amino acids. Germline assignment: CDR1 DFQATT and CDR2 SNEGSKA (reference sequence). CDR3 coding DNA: TGCAGTGCTAGGTTGTTTGCAGTGGAGAATTCACCCCTCCACTTT. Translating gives CSARLFAVENSPLHF.

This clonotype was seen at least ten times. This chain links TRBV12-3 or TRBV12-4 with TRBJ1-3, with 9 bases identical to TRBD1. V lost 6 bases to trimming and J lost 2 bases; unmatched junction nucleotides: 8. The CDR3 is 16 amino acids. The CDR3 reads CASSNRDRVPGNTIYF. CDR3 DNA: TGTGCCAGCAGCAACCGGGACAGGGTGCCTGGAAACACCATATATTTT.

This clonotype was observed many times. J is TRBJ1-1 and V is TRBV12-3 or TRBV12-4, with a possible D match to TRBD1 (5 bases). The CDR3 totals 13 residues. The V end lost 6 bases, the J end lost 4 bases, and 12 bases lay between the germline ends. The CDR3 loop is CASRGGWSTEAFF. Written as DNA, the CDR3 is TGTGCCAGCAGGGGGGGTTGGAGCACTGAAGCTTTCTTT.

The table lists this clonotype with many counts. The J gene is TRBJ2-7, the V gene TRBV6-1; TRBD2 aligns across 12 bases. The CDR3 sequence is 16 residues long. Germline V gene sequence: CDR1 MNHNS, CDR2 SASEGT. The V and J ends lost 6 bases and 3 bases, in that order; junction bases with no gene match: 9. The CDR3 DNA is TGTGCCAGCAGCCTAACTAGCGGGAGGACCTTCTACGAGCAGTACTTC. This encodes CASSLTSGRTFYEQYF.

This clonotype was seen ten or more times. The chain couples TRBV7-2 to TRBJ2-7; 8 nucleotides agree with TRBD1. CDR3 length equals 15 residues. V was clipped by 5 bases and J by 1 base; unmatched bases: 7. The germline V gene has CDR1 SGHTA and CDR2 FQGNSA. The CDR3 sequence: CASSPDRVASYEQYF. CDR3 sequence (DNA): TGTGCCAGCAGCCCGGACAGGGTTGCTTCCTACGAGCAGTACTTC.

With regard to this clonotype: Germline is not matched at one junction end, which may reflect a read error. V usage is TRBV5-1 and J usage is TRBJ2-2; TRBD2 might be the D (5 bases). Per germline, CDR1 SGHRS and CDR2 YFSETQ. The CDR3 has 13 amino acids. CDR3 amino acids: CASSLGPTGELSF. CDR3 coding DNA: TGCGCCAGCAGCTTGGGTCCCACCGGGGAGCTGTCTTTT.